This T cell receptor beta chain comes out of a study of cytomegalovirus exposure and HLA in healthy donors. This clone appeared a single time. What it binds is unknown. Whole-study results and caveats: Some TCR beta chains (about 180 of them) were listed as cytomegalovirus-associated. Within a later analysis, the majority of CMV-associated TCR beta chains appeared HLA-restricted.

The PCR ran on 60 Vbeta and 13 Jbeta primers. Authors' analysis steps: Tens of millions of unique TCR beta chains, roughly 11 million of them shared, were counted by a later analysis. Assay used: immunoSEQ multiplex PCR; TCRdb lists only in-frame clones, some missing. V and J calls and clone size follow that table, whereas D and trimming were derived from the DNA. This table holds tens of thousands of clones, roughly 87% found once. Trimming shortened V by 4 bases and J by 7 bases, and 17 bases separated the two germline ends. CDR1 is MNHNS and CDR2 is SASEGT in the germline V gene. This CDR3 is 15 amino acids long.

The clonotype was recovered from a female donor in good health and CMV-seronegative. Input material: PBMCs. This chain joins TRBV6-1 and TRBJ2-1; D possibly corresponds to TRBD2 (7 bases). CDR3 bases: TGTGCCAGCAGTGCCCAAAGGGGGGGGCCTAATGAGCAGTTCTTC. Amino acid sequence: CASSAQRGGPNEQFF.